The T cell receptor (beta chain) under discussion was sequenced for a study of control samples from healthy donors and cancer patients. Profiled with immunoSEQ multiplex PCR; TCRdb holds only in-frame clones, not every one. In the table there are 150,000 to 200,000 clones, nearly 90% of which are singletons. The ends were cut back, 1 base at V and 3 bases at J, with 12 bases in the middle. The CDR3 is 15 amino acids. CDR1 KGHSH and CDR2 LQKENI come from the germline V gene. The sequencing input was blood. The receptor was isolated from a woman in her forties or fifties in good health. The chain is built from TRBV18 and TRBJ1-2; D is unclear. The CDR3 spells CASSPRIGLDYGYTF. CDR3 coding DNA: TGTGCCAGCTCACCACGTATCGGCCTGGACTATGGCTACACCTTC.